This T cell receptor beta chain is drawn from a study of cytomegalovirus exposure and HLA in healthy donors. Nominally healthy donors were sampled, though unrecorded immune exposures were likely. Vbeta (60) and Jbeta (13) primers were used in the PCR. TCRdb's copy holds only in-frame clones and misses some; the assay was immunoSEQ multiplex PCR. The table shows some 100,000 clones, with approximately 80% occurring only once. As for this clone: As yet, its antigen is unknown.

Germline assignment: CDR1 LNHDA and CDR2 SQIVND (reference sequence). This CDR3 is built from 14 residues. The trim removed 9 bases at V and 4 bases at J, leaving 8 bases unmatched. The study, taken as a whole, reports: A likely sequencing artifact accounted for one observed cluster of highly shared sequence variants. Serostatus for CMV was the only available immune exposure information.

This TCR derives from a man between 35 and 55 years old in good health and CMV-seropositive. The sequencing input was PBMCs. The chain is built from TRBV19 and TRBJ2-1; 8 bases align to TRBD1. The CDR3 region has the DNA TGTGCCAGCCGGAACAGGGGGGCTTACAATGAGCAGTTCTTC. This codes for CASRNRGAYNEQFF.